This T cell receptor beta chain derives from a study of beta chain features in type 1 diabetes. Trimming cost V 0 bases and J 3 bases; bases outside gene matches: 6. The CDR3 loop spans 16 amino acids. Looked up from germline, CDR1 is MGHRA and CDR2 is YSYEKL. General study results and limits: TCRB CDR3s from Type 1 diabetes patients were moderately but significantly shorter in all four CD4+ subsets. Patients' naive, central memory and regulatory TCRB repertoires appeared more alike than those of healthy donors.

The sequenced template was cDNA made from the entire isolated RNA. TCRdb's copy holds only in-frame clones and misses some; the assay was immunoSEQ multiplex PCR. The data show 250,000 to 300,000 clones, less than 30% seen once. About this clone itself: Its antigen is undetermined.

Sorting based on CD45RO/CCR7/CD25/CD127/CD95/CD27 separated CD4+ naive, central memory, regulatory and stem cell-like memory cells. The sequenced sample consisted of naive CD4+ T cells from blood. The receptor was isolated from a woman aged 25 to 39 with type 1 diabetes. The chain uses TRBV4-1 and TRBJ2-7; 9 nucleotides align to TRBD2. Here the CDR3 reads CASSQEAGGLRYEQYF. CDR3 coding DNA: TGCGCCAGCAGCCAAGAAGCGGGAGGCTTACGCTACGAGCAGTACTTC.